The sequence of this T cell receptor beta chain was determined in a study of human CD4 T cells and Enterobacteriaceae. Ex vivo total memory CD4+ samples were deeply sequenced, detecting one cell in 200,000. The assay was immunoSEQ multiplex PCR, and TCRdb's table has in-frame clones only and misses some. The data contain tens of thousands of clones, about four fifths of them singletons. All CD4+ cells other than CD45RA+CCR7+CD95- naive cells were sorted as memory, over 98% pure. Total CD4+ T cells and monocytes came from CD4/CD14 microbead positive selection. Sorting first excluded CD8+, CD14+, CD16+, CD56+, CD19+ and CD25-bright cells. In this sample, this clone turned up a few times. The sequence was obtained from a human donor in good health. The sequenced material came from memory CD4+ T cells from blood.

The chain's CDR3 is CAIRKTTGTYGYTF. The CDR3 DNA follows: TGTGCCATCAGGAAAACCACAGGGACCTATGGCTACACCTTC. The J gene is TRBJ1-2, the V gene TRBV10-3, with TRBD1 as a possible D gene (6 bases). Trimming cost V 6 bases and J 4 bases, with 15 bases left between them. This CDR3 spans 14 amino acids. Germline CDR1 is ENHRY and CDR2 is SYGVKD.